This T cell receptor beta chain was obtained from a study of blood T cell repertoires in COVID-19. TCRdb keeps only in-frame clones here, not all; method: immunoSEQ multiplex PCR. Of hundreds of thousands of clones detected, 86% appear once; the ten largest clones hold 5.5% to 6%. Germline values: CDR1 SGHRS, CDR2 YFSETQ. The junction had 5 bases not matched to a gene; V was cut back by 0 bases and J by 4 bases. This CDR3 has 15 residues. The chain employs TRBV5-1 and TRBJ2-3; 7 positions match TRBD1. The sequence was collected from an elderly woman with COVID-19, enrolled during active disease. Sequencing was performed on peripheral blood. Here the CDR3 DNA reads TGCGCCAGCAGCTTGGGACAGGGTCACGCAGATACGCAGTATTTT. It yields the protein CASSLGQGHADTQYF.